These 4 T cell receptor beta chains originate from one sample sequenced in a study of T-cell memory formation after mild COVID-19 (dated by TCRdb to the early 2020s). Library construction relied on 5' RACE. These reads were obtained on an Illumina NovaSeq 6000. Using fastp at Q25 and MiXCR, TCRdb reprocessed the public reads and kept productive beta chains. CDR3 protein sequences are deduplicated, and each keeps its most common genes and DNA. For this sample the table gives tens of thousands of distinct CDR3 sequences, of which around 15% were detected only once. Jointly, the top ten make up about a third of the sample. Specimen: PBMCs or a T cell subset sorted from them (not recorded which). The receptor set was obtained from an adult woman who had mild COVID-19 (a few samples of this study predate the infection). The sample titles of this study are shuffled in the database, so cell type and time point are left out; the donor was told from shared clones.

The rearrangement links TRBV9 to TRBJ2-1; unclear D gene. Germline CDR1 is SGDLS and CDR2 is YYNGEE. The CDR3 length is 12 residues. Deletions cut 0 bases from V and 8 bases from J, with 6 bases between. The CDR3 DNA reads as TGTGCCAGCAGCGTAGGGCTGGATGAGCAGTTCTTC. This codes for CASSVGLDEQFF.

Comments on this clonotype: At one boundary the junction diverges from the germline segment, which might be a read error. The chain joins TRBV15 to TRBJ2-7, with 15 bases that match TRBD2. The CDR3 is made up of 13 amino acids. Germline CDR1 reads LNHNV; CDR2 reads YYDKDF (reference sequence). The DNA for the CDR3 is TGTGCCGCCAGGACTAGCGGGGGGGATGAGCAGTACTTC. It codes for CAARTSGGDEQYF.

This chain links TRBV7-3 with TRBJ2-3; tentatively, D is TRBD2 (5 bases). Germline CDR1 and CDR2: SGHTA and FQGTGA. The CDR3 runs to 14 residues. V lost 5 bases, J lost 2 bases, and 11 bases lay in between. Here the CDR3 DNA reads TGTGCCAGCAGCGCAAGCGGACCCACAGATACGCAGTATTTT. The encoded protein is CASSASGPTDTQYF.

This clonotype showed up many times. The CDR3 DNA sequence: TGTGCCACCAGCAGAGATCGGACGGCTGGCTACGAGCAGTACTTC. Translating gives CATSRDRTAGYEQYF. This chain connects TRBV15 to TRBJ2-7; D ambiguous. This CDR3 is built from 15 residues. The V gene lost 0 bases and the J gene lost 3 bases, with 12 bases spanning the gap. The germline CDR1 and CDR2 sequences are LNHNV and YYDKDF (reference sequence).